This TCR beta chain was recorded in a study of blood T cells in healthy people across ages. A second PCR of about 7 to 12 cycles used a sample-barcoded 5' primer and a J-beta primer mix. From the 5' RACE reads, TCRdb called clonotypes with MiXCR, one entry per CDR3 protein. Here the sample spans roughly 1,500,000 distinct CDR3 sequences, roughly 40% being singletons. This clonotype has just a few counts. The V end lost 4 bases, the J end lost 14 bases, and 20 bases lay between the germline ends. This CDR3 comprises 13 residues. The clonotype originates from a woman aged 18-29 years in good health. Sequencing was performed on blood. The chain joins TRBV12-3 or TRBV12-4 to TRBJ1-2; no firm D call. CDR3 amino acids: CASSSGQAWSYTF. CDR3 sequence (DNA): TGTGCCAGCAGTTCTGGGCAGGCCTGGTCCTATACCTTC.